The clone carrying this T cell receptor (beta chain) occurred once. Its antigen is not known. The entry originates in a study of shared clonotypes between healthy human individuals. Study-wide context: The donor group consisted of two women and a few men, aged 18 to 49.

Study outcomes and limitations: Among a few donors, roughly 5% of naive CD4 clonotypes were found in common.

TCRdb's table, derived via immunoSEQ multiplex PCR, lists solely in-frame clones and lacks some. Of 2.3 million or so clones in the sample, approximately 95% were seen once. This receptor was taken from a man younger than 30 in good health. Some clones in this sample may be carry-over from other donors' samples. Sequenced: naive CD4+ T cells from PBMCs. Stated subset: CD45RA+ positively selected.

For the CDR3, the DNA is TGCGCCAGCAGCCAGGGTGGACAGAGAATGGGAAACACCATATATTTT. As protein: CASSQGGQRMGNTIYF. The V gene is TRBV4-1, the J gene TRBJ1-3; maybe TRBD1 (6 bases). Between the trimmed V and J ends, which lost 3 bases and 4 bases, there was a span of 16 bases. Germline assignment: CDR1 MGHRA and CDR2 YSYEKL. There are 16 residues in the CDR3.